The sequence of this T cell receptor (beta chain) was determined in a study of CD8 T cells in ankylosing spondylitis (dated by TCRdb to 2015 to 2018). Background on the whole study: The study profiled T cell receptor beta repertoires in healthy donors and ankylosing spondylitis patients to find disease-linked TCR variants. The whole study cohort included 95 to 130 healthy donors and around 25 ankylosing spondylitis patients. Peripheral blood samples were taken, and synovial fluid was additionally collected from ankylosing spondylitis patients.

V and J are truncated by 1 base and 4 bases respectively, leaving an intervening sequence of 6 bases. Taken from cysteine to phenylalanine, the CDR3 has 13 residues. CDR3 DNA only is kept here, 39 bases in frame from base 1. The germline V gene gives CDR1 as SGHTA and CDR2 as FQGTGA. In its sample, this clonotype was seen many times. The target of this receptor is not known. Qualities for individual bases were not recorded, and no much larger clone is one base off. Sequencing instrument: Illumina HiSeq 2500. Quantitative 5'-RACE with molecular barcodes was the method used to prepare the TCR beta libraries. Per the source publication's procedure: To identify disease-linked TCR variants, a new computational method was used, one built on a probabilistic model of VDJ rearrangement. TCRdb reran the public reads through fastp at Q25 and MiXCR, keeping productive beta chains. All rows with the same CDR3 protein become a single entry with the most common DNA and genes. The V and J calls were determined by TCRdb, not by the authors. For this sample the table gives around 250,000 distinct CDR3 sequences, of which approximately 12% were detected only once. In total, the top ten clones hold less than 7.5% of the sample.

Here is what the overall study found, with its caveats: The disease-linked clones were reported to be significantly enriched in matched synovial fluid samples from ankylosing spondylitis patients. The disease-linked clones had a CD8+ phenotype and were found at relatively low frequencies in peripheral blood. Some motif variants were previously reported in synovial fluid and blood of reactive arthritis patients, suggesting common disease-initiation mechanisms. A TCR beta motif of several highly homologous amino acid variants appeared characteristic of blood from ankylosing spondylitis patients.

Rearrangement joined TRBV7-3 to TRBJ2-3; there is no confident call for the D gene. Sequenced: blood, either unsorted or a sorted T cell fraction (not recorded which). This sequence was found in a male donor with ankylosing spondylitis or in good health (not recorded which). This receptor carries the CDR3 CASSLIRADTQYF. The bases read TGTGCCAGCAGCTTAATCCGGGCAGATACGCAGTATTTT. The reference TRBV7-3 and TRBJ2-3 proteins fill in what lies around the CDR3, so the full variable domain reads GAGVSQTPSNKVTEKGKYVELRCDPISGHTALYWYRQSLGQGPEFLIYFQGTGAADDSGLPNDRFFAVRPEGSVSTLKIQRTERGDSAVYLCASSLIRADTQYFGPGTRLTVL.